The subject of this entry is one TCR beta chain. Its specificity is unknown. Using a J-beta primer mix together with a sample-barcoded 5' primer, a second PCR was run for roughly 7 to 12 cycles. TCRdb re-called the 5' RACE reads with MiXCR, one entry per CDR3 protein. The table records over a million distinct CDR3 sequences, 35% to 45% of them present only once. The sample belongs to a study of blood T cells in healthy people across ages. Study context: Template switching recovered approximately one barcoded beta molecule for every two T cells. Study-level results: Diversity estimates from one million T cells were considered underestimates. Greater diversity and more naive CD4+ cells were seen in long-lived donors than in aged donors.

Healthy Russian Caucasian donors spanned ages about 6 to 100 years. The CDR3 sequence is 17 residues long. Germline V gene sequence: CDR1 SEHNR, CDR2 FQNEAQ (reference sequence). V shed 4 bases, J shed 8 bases, and the junction held 13 bases outside the gene matches. The sequence was obtained from a woman younger than 35 in good health. The sample comprised blood. The V gene is TRBV7-9, the J gene TRBJ2-3; TRBD2 matches 12 bases. The CDR3 is CASSSSTSGSLRGTQYF. In nucleotides, the CDR3 is TGTGCCAGCAGCTCCTCGACTAGCGGGAGTTTGAGAGGTACGCAGTATTTT.